This is a list of T cell receptor beta chains from one sample in a study of T-cell memory formation after mild COVID-19. Each CDR3 protein is one row after TCRdb ran MiXCR on the 5' RACE reads. The repertoire holds about 130,000 distinct CDR3 sequences, with over 15% as singletons. Sample: PBMCs or a T cell subset sorted from them (not recorded which). These receptors came from a man between 18 and 29 years old who had mild COVID-19 (a few samples of this study predate the infection). Cell type and time point are not known. CDR3s include the opening cysteine and the closing phenylalanine or tryptophan. The order of the fields is J gene, clone size, D gene, V gene, CDR3 protein, CDR3 DNA. D genes are given only for firm matches. Not all rows give a size; the values are once, few, many and, for expanded clones, a class.

>TRBJ2-1|NA|NA|TRBV20-1
CSARGTESEQFF
TGCAGTGCTAGAGGGACAGAATCCGAGCAGTTCTTC
>TRBJ1-1|few|NA|TRBV6-5
CASRSREMNTEAFF
TGTGCCAGCAGGAGCAGGGAAATGAACACTGAAGCTTTCTTT
>TRBJ2-7|many|NA|TRBV11-2
CASSPSQFSYEQYF
TGTGCCAGCAGCCCATCCCAGTTCTCCTACGAGCAGTACTTC
>TRBJ2-2|NA|NA|TRBV6-5
CASSYSNTGELFF
TGTGCCAGCAGTTACTCCAACACCGGGGAGCTGTTTTTT
>TRBJ1-6|NA|TRBD1|TRBV12-3/TRBV12-4
CASRTGQGASGDSPLHF
TGTGCCAGCAGAACTGGACAGGGGGCCTCAGGCGATTCACCCCTCCACTTT
>TRBJ1-1|once|NA|TRBV28
CASSPGAGSFYTEAFF
TGTGCCAGCAGCCCCGGGGCAGGCAGTTTCTACACTGAAGCTTTCTTT
>TRBJ1-2|NA|TRBD1|TRBV5-1
CASSLGGQGGGYTF
TGCGCCAGCAGCTTGGGGGGCCAGGGGGGCGGCTACACCTTC
>TRBJ1-2|once|NA|TRBV20-1
CSARDRRAGEWGYSF
TGCAGTGCTAGAGATCGGAGAGCAGGGGAATGGGGCTACAGCTTC
>TRBJ1-2|NA|NA|TRBV5-1
CASSLDASGAGYTF
TGCGCCAGCAGCTTGGACGCGTCGGGGGCTGGCTACACCTTC
>TRBJ2-1|NA|TRBD2|TRBV7-2
CASSSTGGAYEQFF
TGTGCCAGCAGCTCAACGGGGGGGGCGTATGAGCAGTTCTTC
>TRBJ2-3|few|NA|TRBV9
CASSVGSSSTDTQYF
TGTGCCAGCAGCGTAGGTTCTAGTAGCACAGATACGCAGTATTTT
>TRBJ2-5|NA|TRBD1|TRBV7-9
CASSPRTGQQETQYF
TGTGCCAGCAGCCCCCGGACAGGGCAGCAAGAGACCCAGTACTTC
>TRBJ2-7|NA|TRBD1|TRBV7-9
CASSHPGQGFHEQYF
TGTGCCAGCAGCCATCCGGGACAGGGGTTCCACGAGCAGTACTTC
>TRBJ1-1|NA|TRBD1|TRBV7-8
CASSPRDSNMNTEAFF
TGTGCCAGCAGCCCCCGGGACAGCAACATGAACACTGAAGCTTTCTTT
>TRBJ2-2|many|NA|TRBV29-1
CSVEGSTGELFF
TGCAGCGTTGAGGGGTCCACCGGGGAGCTGTTTTTT
>TRBJ2-5|NA|NA|TRBV20-1
CSARDLPGRIQETQYF
TGCAGTGCTAGAGATTTACCGGGGAGGATCCAAGAGACCCAGTACTTC
>TRBJ1-2|NA|NA|TRBV6-1
CASSERPPPYGYGYTF
TGTGCCAGCAGTGAACGTCCACCCCCTTACGGCTATGGCTACACCTTC
>TRBJ2-5|NA|TRBD2|TRBV30
CAWSVGRGLETQYF
TGTGCCTGGAGTGTGGGGAGGGGACTAGAGACCCAGTACTTC
>TRBJ1-4|NA|NA|TRBV20-1
CAGKPGGEKLFF
TGCGCAGGCAAGCCGGGAGGAGAAAAACTGTTTTTT
>TRBJ1-2|NA|NA|TRBV28
CASSTPRNYGYTF
TGTGCCAGCAGTACCCCACGGAACTATGGCTACACCTTC
>TRBJ2-2|few|NA|TRBV7-2
CASSLAGPATGELFF
TGTGCCAGCAGCCTCGCGGGACCGGCTACCGGGGAGCTGTTTTTT
>TRBJ1-1|few|NA|TRBV7-2
CASSSGQLGRAFF
TGTGCCAGCAGCTCCGGACAGCTCGGTAGAGCTTTCTTT
>TRBJ2-3|NA|NA|TRBV5-1
CASSSGVSSTDTQYF
TGCGCCAGCAGCTCGGGGGTGTCCAGCACAGATACGCAGTATTTT
>TRBJ2-5|few|NA|TRBV6-6
CASRPVGAPQETQYF
TGTGCCAGCAGGCCGGTGGGGGCGCCGCAAGAGACCCAGTACTTC
>TRBJ1-4|few|NA|TRBV28
CASSGTLNEKLFF
TGTGCCAGCTCGGGAACTTTAAATGAAAAACTGTTTTTT